This TCR beta chain was recorded in a study of T cell repertoires in cytomegalovirus infection. Only a few counts were recorded for this clonotype. The target antigen is unknown. TCRdb re-analysed the reads in MiXCR, keeping a single row per CDR3 protein. The sample lists approximately 990,000 distinct CDR3 sequences, about 33% occurring once. This CDR3 contains 15 residues. V trimming: 6 bases; J trimming: 1 base; junction bases outside the gene matches: 3. The germline gives CDR1 SEHNR, CDR2 FQNEAQ (reference sequence). The source is a human donor in good health (CMV status not recorded). Some clones in this sample may be carry-over from other donors' samples. The sample in question was cultured CD8+ T cells from PBMCs, obtained from culture after CMV antigen stimulation. V gene TRBV7-9 combines with J gene TRBJ2-1, with 10 bases fitting TRBD1. CDR3 protein: CASRGTGDSYNEQFF. In nucleotides, the CDR3 is TGTGCCAGCAGAGGGACAGGGGATTCCTACAATGAGCAGTTCTTC.